This paragraph reports one T cell receptor (beta chain). This record belongs to a study of T-cell memory formation after mild COVID-19. This CDR3 contains 14 residues. Germline V gene sequence: CDR1 ENHRY, CDR2 SYGVKD. Trimming removed 7 bases from V and 3 bases from J; junction bases left unmatched: 7. UMIs and sample barcodes were carried by the TCR alpha and TCR beta cDNA libraries that 5'RACE produced using constant-segment primers. Via MiXCR, TCRdb re-called the 5' RACE reads, giving one row per CDR3 protein. The table records roughly 580,000 distinct CDR3 sequences, about 20% of them present only once.

This TCR came from an adult woman who had mild COVID-19 (a few samples of this study predate the infection). Cell type and time point are not known. This rearrangement joins TRBV10-3 to TRBJ2-7, with 9 bases matching TRBD2. Sequencing was done on a sample of PBMCs or a T cell subset sorted from them (not recorded which). The CDR3 region is CAITRTSANYEQYF. The CDR3 bases are TGTGCCATCACCCGGACTAGCGCCAACTACGAGCAGTACTTC.